This TCR beta chain was sequenced during a study of response to subunit inactivated influenza vaccine. MiXCR, applied by TCRdb to the RT-PCR reads, yields one record per CDR3 protein. The table lists about 480,000 distinct CDR3 sequences, less than 30% of them singletons, with 1.5% to 2% in the top ten. Findings and caveats of the study: That few new T cells are recruited by each seasonal influenza vaccination was the authors' suggestion.

This clonotype appeared a few times. Its antigen is unidentified. The sequence derives from a man aged 50 to 59 who received an inactivated influenza vaccine. The specimen comprised CD4+ T cells sorted from PBMCs, sampled roughly 5 days after vaccination.

The CDR3 region is CASSFASSGGDTQYF. The DNA for the CDR3 is TGTGCCAGCAGCTTTGCTTCTAGCGGTGGAGATACGCAGTATTTT. V usage is TRBV7-2 and J usage is TRBJ2-3; the match to TRBD2 covers 7 bases. The CDR3 covers 15 residues. V trimming: 3 bases; J trimming: 5 bases; junction bases outside the gene matches: 8. Germline loops: CDR1 SGHTA, CDR2 FQGNSA.